The text below deals with one T cell receptor beta chain. The clone's antigen remains unknown. No much larger clone is present one base from it, and per-base qualities are unavailable. Each collaborating institution followed its own protocols to collect whole blood in K2EDTA tubes. For TCRbeta analysis, collaborator samples were shipped as frozen whole blood, as isolated PBMCs, or as DNA extracted from either sample type. This specimen belongs to a study of blood T cell repertoires in COVID-19 (dated by TCRdb to the early 2020s). Broadly, across the study: Collaborator samples came from the United States, Italy and Spain and covered acute and convalescent phases of COVID-19. The dataset comprised deeply sampled blood TCRbeta repertoires from subjects exposed to, actively infected with, or recovered from COVID-19. Sample metadata almost always included a de-identified subject ID, COVID-19 status, age in years and sex. The prospective study material was composed of cDNA or gDNA derived from T cells, B-cell-depleted T cells, or PBMCs. The samples were drawn from two sources: the first 160 participants of the ongoing ImmuneRACE study, and 950 to 1,500 subjects contributed by 6 global collaborators. The repertoires were released in a freely available public database meant as a resource for research on the immune response to SARS-CoV-2. Where available, HLA class I and class II types were obtained from metadata supplied by the sample provider rather than from assay-based typing.

TCRbeta CDR3 regions were amplified from genomic DNA using the immunoSEQ Assay, a bias-controlled multiplex PCR. Processing in the source paper ran as follows. The number of nucleated cells in each sample was estimated by amplification of reference gene primers within the assay. To quantify the absolute abundance of each unique TCRbeta CDR3 rearrangement, sequence reads were collapsed and filtered. Productive Simpson clonality was computed per sample as the square root of Simpson's diversity index over productive rearrangements. TCRdb limited this immuneACCESS table to in-frame rearrangements with V and J called. A share of clones is missing; checked studies link under half to unresolved V genes, and the rest is unexplained. The DNA gave D and trimming, while V, J and clone size come from that table. Within this sample are under 300,000 clones, with roughly 90% of them counted one time only. The ten largest make up approximately 3% of the sample.

The full study reports these points: The amount of clinical and demographic metadata varied by source and participant and was provided uncurated.

The receptor was isolated from a woman aged 25 to 45 with active or convalescent COVID-19. Sequenced input: peripheral blood.

In nucleotides, the sequence is TGTGCCAGCAGCTTATCCGGGGGGGTTAGTAGCACGCAGTATTTT. This encodes CASSLSGGVSSTQYF. The rearranged segments are TRBV7-8 and TRBJ2-3, with TRBD2 matching 8 junction bases. Its CDR3 holds 15 amino acids, cysteine through phenylalanine. Left in the record is the CDR3 DNA by itself, 45 bases read in frame from the first base. Trimming accounts for 2 bases at V and 9 bases at J, while the number of junction bases matched to no gene is 10. CDR1 and CDR2 were assigned from the germline V gene as SGHVS and FQNEAQ.